The sequence of this T cell receptor beta chain was determined in a study of CD8 T cells in Susac syndrome. Study results and limitations: It was acknowledged in the study that its TCR sequencing and HLA analysis involved a relatively small number of individuals.

V shed 5 bases, J shed 4 bases, and the junction held 8 bases outside the gene matches. Per the germline V gene, CDR1 is MDHEN and CDR2 is SYDVKM. The CDR3 consists of 15 residues. Sequencing of TCR beta covered CD8+ and CD4+ T cells obtained from blood. TEMRA cells were FACS-enriched, while CD8+ and CD4+ T cells were negatively isolated. Notes on this clonotype: Its target is not known.

RNA amounts of roughly 0.45 to 1 ug underwent reverse transcription with random hexamers. Multiplex immunoSEQ PCR targeted 54 Vbeta and 13 Jbeta TCR beta segments. TCRdb reprocessed the immunoSEQ multiplex PCR reads via MiXCR and lists one record per CDR3 protein. The sample includes some 300,000 distinct CDR3 sequences, 65% to 90% seen only once; the top ten take 0.2% to 0.25%. This sequence originates from a human donor with multiple sclerosis. The chain couples TRBV28 to TRBJ1-3; 7 bases agree with TRBD1. The sample was CD8+ T cells from PBMCs. Written as DNA, the CDR3 is TGTGCCAGCAGTACCCTCGACAGGGCGGGAAACACCATATATTTT. Translation: CASSTLDRAGNTIYF.